This T cell receptor (beta chain) was retrieved from a study of cytomegalovirus exposure and HLA in healthy donors. Both 60 Vbeta primers and 13 Jbeta primers went into the PCR. This table comes from immunoSEQ multiplex PCR, and its TCRdb copy is limited to in-frame clones, with some not included. The sample consists of about 190,000 clones, about three quarters of them appearing once. The CDR3 is made up of 13 amino acids. Between the trimmed V and J ends, which lost 3 bases and 6 bases, there was a span of 12 bases. Germline V lookup: CDR1 KGHSH, CDR2 LQKENI. General observations from the study: In a later analysis, a genetic analysis reported fewer productive-TCR N-insertions in an Asian-associated ancestry cluster than the cohort average. A few V segments could not be told apart, such as TRBV6-2 and TRBV6-3, and were left out. Analysis was performed later, and it showed HLA-associated TCR beta chains to be more clonally expanded than equally common others. Confirmation was obtained in vitro that a few CMV-associated chains are specific for CMV antigens.

Notes on this clone: Its target is not known.

The sequence was obtained from a young woman in good health and CMV-seropositive. The source material was PBMCs. This chain joins TRBV18 and TRBJ2-7, with D tentatively TRBD2 (5 bases). The CDR3 nucleotides read TGTGCCAGCTCACCTTCGGACGGAGGCGAGCAGTACTTC. This sequence encodes CASSPSDGGEQYF.